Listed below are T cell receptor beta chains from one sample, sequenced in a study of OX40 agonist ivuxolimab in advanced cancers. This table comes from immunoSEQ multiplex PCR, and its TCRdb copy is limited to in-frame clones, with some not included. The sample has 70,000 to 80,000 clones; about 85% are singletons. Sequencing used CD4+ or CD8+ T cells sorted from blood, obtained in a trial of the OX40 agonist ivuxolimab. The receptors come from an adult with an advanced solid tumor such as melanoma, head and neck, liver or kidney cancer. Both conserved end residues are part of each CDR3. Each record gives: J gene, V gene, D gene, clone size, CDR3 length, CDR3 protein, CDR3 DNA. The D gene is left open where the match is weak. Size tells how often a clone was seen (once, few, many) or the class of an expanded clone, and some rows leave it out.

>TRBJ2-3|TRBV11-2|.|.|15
CASSFIVGLTDTQYF
TGTGCCAGCAGCTTTATTGTTGGTCTCACAGATACGCAGTATTTT
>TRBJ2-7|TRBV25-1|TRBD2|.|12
CASTPGGYEQYF
TGTGCCAGCACTCCGGGAGGATACGAGCAGTACTTC
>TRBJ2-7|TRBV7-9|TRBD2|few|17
CASSPPKTSGNTYEQYF
TGTGCCAGCAGCCCGCCGAAGACTAGCGGCAACACCTACGAGCAGTACTTC
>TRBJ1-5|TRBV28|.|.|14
CASTDRAIGQPQHF
TGTGCCAGCACGGACAGAGCGATAGGTCAGCCCCAGCATTTT
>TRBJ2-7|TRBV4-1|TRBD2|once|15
CASSQEGLAVYEQYF
TGCGCCAGCAGCCAAGAGGGACTAGCGGTCTACGAGCAGTACTTC
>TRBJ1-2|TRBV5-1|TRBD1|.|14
CASSLGLAGGGYTF
TGCGCCAGCAGCTTGGGGCTCGCAGGGGGTGGCTACACCTTC
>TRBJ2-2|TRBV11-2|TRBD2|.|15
CASSFTSGYTGELFF
TGTGCCAGCAGTTTTACTAGCGGGTACACCGGGGAGCTGTTTTTT
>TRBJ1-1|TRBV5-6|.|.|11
CASSLNTEAFF
TGTGCCAGCAGCCTTAACACTGAAGCTTTCTTT
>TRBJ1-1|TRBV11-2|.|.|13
CASSFQGTTEAFF
TGTGCCAGCAGCTTTCAGGGTACGACTGAAGCTTTCTTT
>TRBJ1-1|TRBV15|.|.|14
CATSIRGLETEAFF
TGTGCCACCAGCATAAGAGGGTTGGAGACTGAAGCTTTCTTT
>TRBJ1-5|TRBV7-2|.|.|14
CASSLAGNNQPQHF
TGTGCCAGCAGCTTAGCGGGAAACAATCAGCCCCAGCATTTT
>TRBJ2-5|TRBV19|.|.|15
CASSGADYTQETQYF
TGTGCCAGTAGCGGGGCCGATTATACTCAAGAGACCCAGTACTTC
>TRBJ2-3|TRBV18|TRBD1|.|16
CASSLTTGPSTDTQYF
TGTGCCAGCTCACTTACGACAGGGCCTAGCACAGATACGCAGTATTTT
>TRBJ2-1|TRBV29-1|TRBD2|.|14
CSVPQREFLNEQFF
TGCAGCGTTCCCCAGCGGGAGTTCTTGAATGAGCAGTTCTTC
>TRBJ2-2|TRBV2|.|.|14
CASSLTLNTGELFF
TGTGCCAGCTCCTTGACCCTCAACACCGGGGAGCTGTTTTTT
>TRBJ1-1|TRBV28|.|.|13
CASRPDRNTEAFF
TGTGCCAGCAGACCTGACAGGAACACTGAAGCTTTCTTT
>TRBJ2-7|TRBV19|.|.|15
CASSIDLGVAYEQYF
TGTGCCAGTAGTATTGATCTGGGGGTGGCCTACGAGCAGTACTTC
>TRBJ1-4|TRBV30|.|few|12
CAWQPYVEKLFF
TGTGCCTGGCAGCCGTATGTTGAAAAACTGTTTTTT
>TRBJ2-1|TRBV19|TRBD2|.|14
CASQLAGIYNEQFF
TGTGCCAGCCAACTAGCGGGGATTTACAATGAGCAGTTCTTC
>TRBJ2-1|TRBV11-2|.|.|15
CASSLGLGTNNEQFF
TGTGCCAGCAGCTTAGGGCTAGGGACCAACAATGAGCAGTTCTTC
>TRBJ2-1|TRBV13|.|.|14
CASSKGVESNEQFF
TGTGCCAGCAGTAAGGGGGTAGAATCCAATGAGCAGTTCTTC
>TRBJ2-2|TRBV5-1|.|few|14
CASSLGGNAGELFF
TGCGCCAGCAGCTTGGGAGGGAACGCCGGGGAGCTGTTTTTT
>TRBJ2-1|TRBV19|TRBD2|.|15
CASSPWTSGVDEQFF
TGTGCCAGTAGTCCCTGGACTAGTGGGGTCGATGAGCAGTTCTTC
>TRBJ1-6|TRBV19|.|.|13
CASSITRDSPLHF
TGTGCCAGTAGTATAACGAGGGACTCACCCCTCCACTTT